Listed here are 26 T cell receptor beta chains from one sample, sequenced in a study of CD8 T cells in Susac syndrome. Random hexamers primed reverse transcription of about 0.45 to 1 ug RNA. TCRdb analysed the immunoSEQ multiplex PCR reads with MiXCR anew, one entry per CDR3 protein. The sample shows about 440,000 distinct CDR3 sequences, approximately 85% of them seen only once. The sequencing input was CD8+ T cells from PBMCs. The source is a human donor with multiple sclerosis.

This clonotype showed up just a few times. The V and J genes are TRBV6-1 and TRBJ2-7; 11 nucleotides agree with TRBD2. In germline, CDR1 is MNHNS, CDR2 SASEGT. Germline trimming cut 1 base from V and 4 bases from J; bases unmatched to any gene: 3. The CDR3 covers 15 residues. The DNA of the CDR3 is TGTGCCAGCAGTGAAGTTACTAGCGGGAGTTACGAGCAGTACTTC. Translating it yields CASSEVTSGSYEQYF.

The gene calls are TRBV7-6 and TRBJ2-1, with TRBD2 identical over 13 bases. Germline V gene data show CDR1 as SGHVS and CDR2 as FNYEAQ. V lost 1 base and J lost 6; bases outside the gene matches: 6. The CDR3 contains 17 residues. This CDR3 is CASSLEARLAGGNEQFF. DNA for the CDR3: TGTGCCAGCAGCTTAGAGGCGAGACTAGCGGGAGGCAATGAGCAGTTCTTC.

The chain combines TRBV5-1 with TRBJ2-7; perhaps D is TRBD1 or TRBD2 (5 bases each). Germline V gives CDR1 SGHRS, CDR2 YFSETQ. Trimming took 9 bases from V and 3 from J, leaving 22 bases between them. The CDR3 runs to 15 residues. The CDR3 coding sequence is TGCGCCACCAAACAAACTGTGGGGGAACGCTACGAGCAGTACTTC. It encodes CATKQTVGERYEQYF.

The chain links TRBV6-5 to TRBJ1-5; D remains ambiguous. This CDR3 is 13 amino acids long. Germline V gene sequence: CDR1 MNHEY, CDR2 SVGAGI. V lost 2 bases and J lost 3, with 5 bases in between. The CDR3 nucleotides are TGTGCCAGCAGTTACCTCCTCAATCAGCCCCAGCATTTT. It specifies CASSYLLNQPQHF.

The CDR3 coding sequence is TGCGCCAGCAGCTTGGAGACAGGGGGCCAGGAAGATACGCAGTATTTT. Amino acids: CASSLETGGQEDTQYF. The chain links TRBV5-1 to TRBJ2-3; TRBD1 aligns across 10 bases. The ends lost 0 bases at V and 5 bases at J; junction bases unmatched: 6. The CDR3 totals 16 residues. Germline CDR1 reads SGHRS; CDR2 reads YFSETQ.

This clonotype was counted a few times. The chain has TRBV30 and TRBJ2-7, with no clear D. Trimming removed 3 bases from V and 0 bases from J, with 6 bases in between. Germline CDR1 and CDR2: GTSNPN and SVGIG (reference sequence). This CDR3 has 12 amino acids. DNA of the CDR3: TGTGCCTGGAGAGGTACCTCCTACGAGCAGTACTTC. This encodes CAWRGTSYEQYF.

The V gene is TRBV19, the J gene TRBJ2-7, with D uncertain. V was shortened by 8 bases and J by 0 bases, with 11 bases between the two germline ends. CDR3 length equals 13 residues. Germline V lookup: CDR1 LNHDA, CDR2 SQIVND (reference sequence). The CDR3 region has the DNA TGTGCCAGTGAGGACGGTAGCTCCTACGAGCAGTACTTC. Protein: CASEDGSSYEQYF.

The chain couples TRBV12-3 or TRBV12-4 to TRBJ1-1; D gene uncertain. The germline V and J ends were trimmed by 8 bases and 1 base, with 17 bases remaining between them. The CDR3 sequence is 15 residues long. The CDR3 DNA follows: TGTGCCAGCCGCGGGCTACGAACAAAGAACACTGAAGCTTTCTTT. This gives the protein CASRGLRTKNTEAFF.

This rearrangement joins TRBV4-1 to TRBJ1-2; D ambiguous. This CDR3 contains 14 residues. Trimming removed 6 bases from V and 8 bases from J, with 19 bases in between. The germline V gene has CDR1 MGHRA and CDR2 YSYEKL. CDR3 bases: TGCGCCAGCAGTCCAGAGTCGTCAGGTTTCGGCTACACCTTC. Translation: CASSPESSGFGYTF.

Only a few counts were recorded for this clonotype. The genes are TRBV7-2 and TRBJ2-3; maybe TRBD2 (5 bases). CDR3 length: 13 residues. Germline V gene data show CDR1 as SGHTA and CDR2 as FQGNSA. Trimming took off 6 bases at V and 2 bases at J, with 9 bases between the two ends. CDR3 sequence (DNA): TGTGCCAGCAGGGACTTTCTCACAGATACGCAGTATTTT. Amino acids: CASRDFLTDTQYF.

The rearrangement links TRBV12-3 or TRBV12-4 to TRBJ2-1, with 14 bases lining up with TRBD2. The CDR3 consists of 20 residues. V was clipped by 3 bases and J by 0 bases; unmatched bases: 10. This CDR3 reads CASSFAWTSGRFSSYNEQFF. The DNA of the CDR3 is TGTGCCAGCAGTTTTGCTTGGACTAGCGGGAGGTTTAGCTCCTACAATGAGCAGTTCTTC.

The rearrangement links TRBV4-1 to TRBJ1-2, with D perhaps matching TRBD1 (6 bases). This CDR3 is built from 14 residues. V lost 2 bases and J lost 2, with 9 bases in between. The V gene's germline CDR1 is MGHRA and CDR2 YSYEKL. The CDR3 protein is CASSQYRENYGYTF. The DNA for the CDR3 is TGCGCCAGCAGCCAATACAGGGAAAACTATGGCTACACCTTC.

The chain links TRBV6-2 or TRBV6-3 to TRBJ1-1; D not certain. Trimming left V 7 bases short and J 4 bases short, with 10 bases between. This CDR3 comprises 12 residues. Germline CDR1 and CDR2: MNHEY and SVGEGT. The CDR3 here is CASTLRSTEAFF. The CDR3 DNA is TGTGCCAGCACGTTGAGAAGCACTGAAGCTTTCTTT.

The chain has TRBV30 and TRBJ2-1; possible D gene TRBD2, 5 bases. The CDR3 has 14 amino acids. The V gene's germline CDR1 is GTSNPN and CDR2 SVGIG (reference sequence). With 4 bases removed from V and 0 bases from J, the gap between germline ends came to 10 bases. The CDR3 region has the DNA TGTGCCTGGAAGCGGCTGAGCTCCTACAATGAGCAGTTCTTC. Translation: CAWKRLSSYNEQFF.

This clonotype was counted a few times. The V call is TRBV7-7, the J call TRBJ2-7; D is unclear. The length of the CDR3 is 13 residues. V dropped 1 base and J dropped 3 bases, with 7 bases sitting between them. Germline CDR1 SSHAT, CDR2 FNYEAQ (reference sequence). CDR3 sequence (DNA): TGTGCCAGCAGCTTAGATCTGGGCTACGAGCAGTACTTC. Translation: CASSLDLGYEQYF. The full variable domain, completed using reference TRBV7-7 and TRBJ2-7, is GAGVSQSPRYKVTKRGQDVTLRCDPISSHATLYWYQQALGQGPEFLTYFNYEAQPDKSGLPSDRFSAERPEGSISTLTIQRTEQRDSAMYRCASSLDLGYEQYFGPGTRLTVT.

The V and J genes are TRBV30 and TRBJ1-1; D not certain. This CDR3 is built from 11 residues. From germline, CDR1 is GTSNPN and CDR2 SVGIG (reference sequence). Trimming removed 4 bases from V and 5 bases from J, with 8 bases in between. For the CDR3, the DNA is TGTGCCTGGACTATTTATACTGAAGCTTTCTTT. Protein: CAWTIYTEAFF.

The gene calls are TRBV5-6 and TRBJ2-2, with unresolved D. V lost 3 bases and J lost 1, with 7 bases in between. This CDR3 is 14 amino acids long. Germline V gene data show CDR1 as SGHDT and CDR2 as YYEEEE. The CDR3 loop is CASSSSMNTGELFF. The CDR3 DNA reads as TGTGCCAGCAGCTCGTCCATGAACACCGGGGAGCTGTTTTTT.

V and J are TRBV5-5 and TRBJ2-3; 12 bases match TRBD1. The V gene's germline CDR1 is SGHKS and CDR2 YYEKEE (reference sequence). This CDR3 region has 15 residues. J gave up 6 bases and V 4 bases, and 6 bases lay outside the gene matches. CDR3 amino acids: CASSPGDRGQDTQYF. Written as DNA, the CDR3 is TGTGCCAGCAGCCCCGGGGACAGGGGGCAGGATACGCAGTATTTT.

The chain uses TRBV6-5 and TRBJ1-1, with TRBD1 matching 7 bases. Germline loops: CDR1 MNHEY, CDR2 SVGAGI. CDR3 length equals 13 residues. With V trimmed by 5 bases and J by 3 bases, 3 bases remained unmatched. Written as DNA, the CDR3 is TGTGCCAGCAGTATCACAGGGGACACTGAAGCTTTCTTT. Translated: CASSITGDTEAFF.

The chain uses TRBV29-1 and TRBJ2-2; D possibly corresponds to TRBD1 (5 bases). The length of the CDR3 is 13 residues. Germline CDR1 and CDR2: SQVTM and ANQGSEA. V lost 7 bases, J lost 1 base, and 10 bases lay in between. The CDR3 loop reads CSADGQNTGELFF. The CDR3 nucleotides read TGCAGCGCCGATGGACAGAACACCGGGGAGCTGTTTTTT.

This chain joins TRBV6-1 and TRBJ2-3, with 7 nucleotides matching TRBD2. V dropped 4 bases and J dropped 6; count of bases not matched to a gene: 10. In germline, CDR1 is MNHNS, CDR2 SASEGT. The CDR3 totals 15 residues. CDR3 bases: TGTGCCAGCAGTGTAACCGCGGGAGTTGCTGATACGCAGTATTTT. It specifies CASSVTAGVADTQYF.

The rearrangement uses TRBV20-1 and TRBJ1-2; D possibly corresponds to TRBD1 (5 bases). This CDR3 is built from 14 residues. Trimming removed 2 bases from V and 7 bases from J, with 17 bases in between. Looked up from germline, CDR1 is DFQATT and CDR2 is SNEGSKA (reference sequence). CDR3 in amino acids: CSARRQGMIRGYTF. The CDR3 region has the DNA TGCAGTGCTAGACGTCAGGGAATGATACGTGGCTACACCTTC.

The chain carries TRBV4-1 and TRBJ2-3; D is perhaps TRBD1 (6 bases). The CDR3 extends over 16 amino acids. The V gene's germline CDR1 is MGHRA and CDR2 YSYEKL. With 5 bases removed from V and 4 bases from J, the gap between germline ends came to 19 bases. The CDR3 nucleotides read TGCGCCAGCAGCTCTCCGACAGGTGGGTCACCAGATACGCAGTATTTT. Translated: CASSSPTGGSPDTQYF.

V usage is TRBV19 and J usage is TRBJ1-1; D is uncertain. Per germline, CDR1 LNHDA and CDR2 SQIVND (reference sequence). Trimming stripped 7 bases from V and 1 base from J, with 16 bases between. The CDR3 loop spans 15 amino acids. The CDR3 DNA reads as TGTGCCAGTAACTTCTTTGCCGCCGCGAACACTGAAGCTTTCTTT. Protein sequence: CASNFFAAANTEAFF.

The V gene is TRBV6-4, the J gene TRBJ2-2; weak D call: TRBD2 (6 bases). This CDR3 is built from 14 residues. Trimming cost V 0 bases and J 5 bases, with 7 bases left between them. Per the germline V gene, CDR1 is MRHNA and CDR2 is SNTAGT. The CDR3 is CASSDSGGTGELFF. CDR3 DNA: TGTGCCAGCAGTGACTCGGGGGGTACCGGGGAGCTGTTTTTT.

The chain recombines TRBV10-3 with TRBJ1-2; D remains unclear. The ends were cut back, 7 bases at V and 6 bases at J, with 9 bases in the middle. Germline CDR1 is ENHRY and CDR2 is SYGVKD. This CDR3 is 11 amino acids long. The CDR3 reads CAITSGDGYTF. The CDR3 nucleotides are TGTGCCATCACCTCTGGAGATGGCTACACCTTC.